The 22 T cell receptor beta chains reported below all come from one sample, sequenced in a study of chemoradiotherapy in HPV16-positive cancers. Using immunoSEQ multiplex PCR, the repertoire was profiled, and TCRdb retains in-frame clones only, with some absent. The sample yields around 7,700 clones, about three quarters seen once. Specimen collection occurred from a patient who underwent chemoradiotherapy. These receptors were obtained from a human donor with HPV-associated anogenital cancer.

The chain carries TRBV21-1 and TRBJ2-3; the table's D gene call, TRBD1, was not cross checked with the DNA. TRBV21-1 is flagged as a pseudogene. This CDR3 has 17 amino acids. The CDR3 loop is CASSKRAGQGSTDTQYF. In DNA, the CDR3 is TGTGCCAGCAGCAAAAGGGCGGGACAGGGTAGCACAGATACGCAGTATTTT.

The chain carries TRBV7-9 and TRBJ2-6; 11 positions agree with TRBD2. The length of the CDR3 is 19 residues. Losses at the gene ends were 4 bases for V and 0 bases for J; bases not matched to a gene: 8. Per the germline V gene, CDR1 is SEHNR and CDR2 is FQNEAQ (reference sequence). CDR3 region: CASSSSLAGGFSGANVLTF. The CDR3 region has the DNA TGTGCCAGCAGCTCTTCGTTAGCGGGGGGGTTCTCTGGGGCCAACGTCCTGACTTTC.

V usage is TRBV12-1 and J usage is TRBJ1-6. TRBV12-1 is a recognized pseudogene. The CDR3 length is 17 residues. CDR3 in DNA: TGTGCCAGCAGCCCCTCGGCCCCAAGCTCCTATAATTCACCCCTCCACTTT. This sequence encodes CASSPSAPSSYNSPLHF.

The chain couples TRBV28 to TRBJ1-5; D is perhaps TRBD1 (6 bases). The CDR3 runs to 13 residues. Germline values: CDR1 MDHEN, CDR2 SYDVKM. V lost 7 bases to trimming and J lost 5 bases, with 12 bases between them. The DNA of the CDR3 is TGTGCCAGCATGACAGGCCTTTATCAGCCCCAGCATTTT. It yields the protein CASMTGLYQPQHF. The full variable domain, completed using reference TRBV28 and TRBJ1-5, is DVKVTQSSRYLVKRTGEKVFLECVQDMDHENMFWYRQDPGLGLRLIYFSYDVKMKEKGDIPEGYSVSREKKERFSLILESASTNQTSMYLCASMTGLYQPQHFGDGTRLSIL.

This chain uses TRBV19 with TRBJ2-3; 13 bases are a match to TRBD2. With 5 bases clipped from V and 7 bases from J, the junction kept 21 bases outside the gene matches. CDR1 is LNHDA, CDR2 SQIVND, per germline (reference sequence). The CDR3 loop spans 20 amino acids. The CDR3 protein is CASSPILAGGLSRYWYTQYF. The CDR3 DNA follows: TGTGCCAGTAGTCCTATACTAGCGGGGGGGCTCTCGCGCTACTGGTATACGCAGTATTTT.

On this clone: The germline gene is not matched at one end of the junction; a read error may be the cause. The chain joins TRBV2 to TRBJ2-1; TRBD1 matches 9 bases. The CDR3 has 15 amino acids. Per the germline V gene, CDR1 is SNHLY and CDR2 is FYNNEI. The DNA of the CDR3 is TGTGCCAGCAGTATCCGAGGACAGGGGCTTTTAGGAGGGGTCTTC. Protein sequence: CASSIRGQGLLGGVF.

CDR3 in DNA: TGTGCCAGCAGCTTACTTGACGGGACACTGAACACTGAAGCTTTCTTT. The encoded protein is CASSLLDGTLNTEAFF. The chain has TRBV7-9 and TRBJ1-1; tentative D call: TRBD1 (6 bases). This CDR3 region has 16 residues. Trimming took 2 bases from V and 0 from J, leaving 13 bases between them. In germline, CDR1 is SEHNR, CDR2 FQNEAQ (reference sequence).

The V call is TRBV30, the J call TRBJ2-7; 8 bases agree with TRBD1. The CDR3 has 14 amino acids. From germline, CDR1 is GTSNPN and CDR2 SVGIG (reference sequence). J gave up 3 bases and V 5 bases, and 9 bases lay outside the gene matches. The CDR3 reads CAWSPGQAVYEQYF. In nucleotides, the CDR3 is TGTGCCTGGTCCCCGGGACAGGCCGTCTACGAGCAGTACTTC.

This clone was observed a handful of times. The chain couples TRBV28 to TRBJ1-4, with 7 bases identical to TRBD1. This CDR3 region has 13 residues. Germline-derived CDR1 and CDR2 are MDHEN and SYDVKM. The trim removed 6 bases at V and 14 bases at J, leaving 12 bases unmatched. The CDR3 sequence: CASSPGWSRGLFF. As DNA, the CDR3 is TGTGCCAGCAGCCCTGGATGGTCCAGGGGGCTGTTTTTT.

This CDR3 reads CASSPSGGNNQPQHF. CDR3 nucleotide sequence: TGTGCCAGCAGCCCTTCAGGGGGGAACAATCAGCCCCAGCATTTT. This chain links TRBV4-2 with TRBJ1-5; TRBD1 matches at 7 bases. The germline CDR1 and CDR2 sequences are LGHNA and YNFKEQ. Trimming took 4 bases from V and 3 from J; bases not matched to a gene: 6. The CDR3 consists of 15 residues.

The rearrangement links TRBV19 to TRBJ1-1; 7 bases agree with TRBD1. This CDR3 comprises 14 residues. Germline loops: CDR1 LNHDA, CDR2 SQIVND (reference sequence). J was trimmed by 6 bases and V by 6 bases; bases with no gene match: 10. The CDR3 loop reads CASSLHRGDAEAFF. CDR3 nucleotide sequence: TGTGCCAGTAGCCTGCACAGGGGAGACGCTGAAGCTTTCTTT.

The chain uses TRBV7-8 and TRBJ2-7; possibly TRBD2 for D (6 bases). V dropped 3 bases and J dropped 4 bases, with 10 bases sitting between them. This CDR3 has 13 amino acids. Per germline, CDR1 SGHVS and CDR2 FQNEAQ. The CDR3 here is CASSFRRGYEQYF. DNA for the CDR3: TGTGCCAGCAGCTTCCGGCGGGGATACGAGCAGTACTTC. The full variable domain, rest sourced from reference TRBV7-8 and TRBJ2-7, is GAGVSQSPRYKVAKRGQDVALRCDPISGHVSLFWYQQALGQGPEFLTYFQNEAQLDKSGLPSDRFFAERPEGSVSTLKIQRTQQEDSAVYLCASSFRRGYEQYFGPGTRLTVT.

This rearrangement joins TRBV2 to TRBJ2-3, with D perhaps matching TRBD2 (5 bases). The ends were cut back, 7 bases at V and 5 bases at J, with 19 bases in the middle. This CDR3 is built from 15 residues. Germline V gene data show CDR1 as SNHLY and CDR2 as FYNNEI. This chain's CDR3 is CASIQIPGRGDTQYF. The CDR3 DNA is TGTGCCAGCATCCAAATTCCGGGCCGGGGAGATACGCAGTATTTT.

The chain employs TRBV11-2 and TRBJ2-7, with D uncertain. This CDR3 has 14 amino acids. Germline lookup yields CDR1 SGHAT and CDR2 FQNNGV. Trimming stripped 6 bases from V and 0 bases from J, with 12 bases between. The CDR3 sequence: CASSPTRGSYEQYF. The CDR3 region has the DNA TGTGCCAGCAGTCCTACCCGTGGCTCCTACGAGCAGTACTTC.

The chain uses TRBV27 and TRBJ2-7, with unresolved D. CDR3 length: 13 amino acids. Trimming left V 7 bases short and J 0 bases short, with 10 bases between. Germline values: CDR1 MNHEY, CDR2 SMNVEV (reference sequence). CDR3 sequence: CASNPASSYEQYF. The CDR3 bases are TGTGCCAGCAATCCAGCGAGCTCCTACGAGCAGTACTTC.

The chain links TRBV25-1 to TRBJ2-7; D is unresolved. The germline V gene has CDR1 MGHDK and CDR2 SYGVNS. V gave up 2 bases and J gave up 1 base, with 3 bases separating them. The CDR3 runs to 12 residues. Written as DNA, the CDR3 is TGTGCCAGCAGTGAAACTTCCTACGAGCAGTACTTC. Protein product: CASSETSYEQYF.

The chain employs TRBV9 and TRBJ1-2; D is possibly TRBD1 (5 bases). V was clipped by 0 bases and J by 2 bases, with 8 bases between them. The CDR3 loop spans 14 amino acids. Per the germline V gene, CDR1 is SGDLS and CDR2 is YYNGEE. The CDR3 sequence: CASSVAQENYGYTF. CDR3 nucleotide sequence: TGTGCCAGCAGCGTAGCACAGGAAAACTATGGCTACACCTTC. Filled out from reference TRBV9 and TRBJ1-2, the complete variable domain reads DSGVTQTPKHLITATGQRVTLRCSPRSGDLSVYWYQQSLDQGLQFLIQYYNGEERAKGNILERFSAQQFPDLHSELNLSSLELGDSALYFCASSVAQENYGYTFGSGTRLTVV.

The sample holds one count of this clone. The chain recombines TRBV2 with TRBJ1-6; D gene ambiguous. Germline V CDR1 and CDR2: SNHLY, FYNNEI. The CDR3 contains 14 residues. Trimming removed 10 bases from V and 0 bases from J, with 10 bases in between. The CDR3: CATEESSYNSPLHF. CDR3 bases: TGTGCCACCGAAGAGAGCTCCTATAATTCACCCCTCCACTTT. The whole variable domain, remainder taken from reference TRBV2 and TRBJ1-6, is EPEVTQTPSHQVTQMGQEVILRCVPISNHLYFYWYRQILGQKVEFLVSFYNNEISEKSEIFDDQFSVERPDGSNFTLKIRSTKLEDSAMYFCATEESSYNSPLHFGNGTRLTVT.

This clone was seen only a few times. CDR3 sequence: CASSLALGGANVLTF. CDR3 in DNA: TGTGCCAGCAGCTTAGCGCTAGGTGGGGCCAACGTCCTGACTTTC. The gene calls are TRBV7-9 and TRBJ2-6; the D is unclear. This CDR3 is built from 15 residues. The V and J ends lost 0 bases and 3 bases respectively, with 6 bases between them. Germline-derived CDR1 and CDR2 are SEHNR and FQNEAQ (reference sequence).

Regarding this clone: The junction and the germline gene differ at one end; a read error may be behind it. The chain carries TRBV6-5 and TRBJ1-6, with 8 bases that match TRBD1. There are 16 residues in the CDR3. Germline-derived CDR1 and CDR2 are MNHEY and SVGAGI. The CDR3 sequence is CASTYGLRGQDSPLHF. The DNA of the CDR3 is TGTGCCAGCACTTACGGCCTCAGGGGGCAGGATTCACCCCTCCACTTT.

This rearrangement joins TRBV30 to TRBJ1-2; a weak D match, TRBD1 (6 bases). Trimming left V 8 bases short and J 4 bases short, with 17 bases between. CDR3 length: 13 residues. Germline CDR1 reads GTSNPN; CDR2 reads SVGIG (reference sequence). DNA for the CDR3: TGTGCCCGGGAACAGGGTGGAAGCTATGGCTACACCTTC. Amino acid sequence: CAREQGGSYGYTF.

The chain joins TRBV27 to TRBJ2-1, with D perhaps matching TRBD1 (5 bases). CDR3 length equals 15 residues. CDR1 and CDR2 from the germline V gene are MNHEY and SMNVEV (reference sequence). With 5 bases removed from V and 8 bases from J, the gap between germline ends came to 19 bases. The CDR3 here is CASSPTTIQAHEQFF. In nucleotides, the CDR3 is TGTGCCAGCAGTCCTACCACCATACAGGCACATGAGCAGTTCTTC.